Listed below are T cell receptor beta chains from one sample, sequenced in a study of control samples from healthy donors and cancer patients. The assay was immunoSEQ multiplex PCR, and TCRdb's table has in-frame clones only and misses some. The top ten hold 0.91% of the sample, which has 55,000 to 70,000 clones, around 93% seen once. The sample was PBMCs. These receptor sequences come from a man aged 30-40 years with colorectal cancer. CDR3s include the opening cysteine and the closing phenylalanine or tryptophan. The D gene is left open where the match is weak. Some rows have no size entry. The others give once, few or many, or a class for an expanded clone.

j_call clone_size v_call d_call cdr3_nt cdr3_aa
TRBJ2-3 . TRBV30 . TGTGCCTGGAGTGTACCCTTGGGACGGAACACAGATACGCAGTATTTT CAWSVPLGRNTDTQYF
TRBJ1-2 . TRBV6-5 . TGTGCCAGCATAAGAGAGGGGGTTTATGGCTACACCTTC CASIREGVYGYTF
TRBJ2-1 . TRBV7-2 . TGTGCCAGCAGCTCAGTCCCCTCCCAGGGGAAGCAGTTCTTC CASSSVPSQGKQFF
TRBJ1-1 . TRBV5-1 . TGCGCCAGCAGCTCGCCGGGTCCTGAAGCTTTCTTT CASSSPGPEAFF
TRBJ2-6 once TRBV19 . TGTGCCAGTAGTATAGCTGGTTCAAAGAGCTCTGGGGCCAACGTCCTGACTTTC CASSIAGSKSSGANVLTF
TRBJ1-2 . TRBV19 . TGTACCAGTAGAAGGCGAGGGGAGGGCAGTGGCTACACCTTC CTSRRRGEGSGYTF
TRBJ1-4 once TRBV4-1 TRBD1 TGCGCCAGCAGCCAAGGAATCGTGGAGGGGGCTGGTGAAAAACTGTTTTTT CASSQGIVEGAGEKLFF
TRBJ2-5 . TRBV5-1 . TGCGCCAGCAGCCAGAAACAGGGTAGTATAGAGACCCAGTACTTC CASSQKQGSIETQYF
TRBJ1-1 . TRBV10-3 TRBD1 TGTGCCATTTCCCCCGGACAGGGGGTATCTATGAACACTGAAGCTTTCTTT CAISPGQGVSMNTEAFF
TRBJ1-1 . TRBV5-1 . TGCGCCAGCAGCTTCTCGGAAATGAACACTGAAGCTTTCTTT CASSFSEMNTEAFF
TRBJ1-1 . TRBV5-4 . TGTGCCAGCAGCTTGGCCCTGGGACGAGCTTTCTTT CASSLALGRAFF
TRBJ2-6 . TRBV3-1/TRBV3-2 TRBD1 TGTGCCAGCAGCCCTTGGACAGGGGGATCAACTGGGGCCAACGTCCTGACTTTC CASSPWTGGSTGANVLTF
TRBJ2-3 . TRBV15 . TGTGCCACCAGCAGAGGCCTCGCCGGAGTCACAGGTACGCAGTATTTT CATSRGLAGVTGTQYF
TRBJ1-4 . TRBV5-1 . TGCGCCAGCAGCTTGGCCACGGTTACAACTAATGAAAAACTGTTTTTT CASSLATVTTNEKLFF
TRBJ1-1 . TRBV30 TRBD1 TGTGCCTGGAAAAGACAGGGTGGCACTGAAGCTTTCTTT CAWKRQGGTEAFF
TRBJ1-2 . TRBV2 TRBD1 TGTGCCAGCAGCCCCCAGGGGGGCTATGGCTACACCTTC CASSPQGGYGYTF
TRBJ1-4 few TRBV30 . TGTGCCTGGAGTGTACTCAGGGGTAGGGGAGAAAAACTGTTTTTT CAWSVLRGRGEKLFF
TRBJ2-1 . TRBV11-2 TRBD2 TGTGCCAGCAGCTTAGAGCGGACTAGCGGGGGGAATGAGCAGTTCTTC CASSLERTSGGNEQFF
TRBJ2-3 . TRBV11-3 TRBD1 TGTGCCAGCAGCCTGGGGGACAGCGCCTCCACAGATACGCAGTATTTT CASSLGDSASTDTQYF
TRBJ2-7 . TRBV11-2 . TGTGCCAGCAGCGTCGGGACTCATAGCTCCTACGAGCAGTACTTC CASSVGTHSSYEQYF
TRBJ2-2 . TRBV5-1 TRBD1 TGCGCCAGCAGCACCGCGGACAGGGGGCGCGCCACCGGGGAGCTGTTTTTT CASSTADRGRATGELFF
TRBJ2-6 . TRBV5-1 TRBD1 TGCGCCAGCAGCTATGGGACAGGGGGCTCTGGGGCCAACGTCCTGACTTTC CASSYGTGGSGANVLTF
TRBJ2-2 . TRBV5-1 . TGCGCCAGCAGCTCACCCACCGGGGAGCTGTTTTTT CASSSPTGELFF
TRBJ2-3 . TRBV5-1 TRBD2 TGCGCCAGTGCGACTAGCGGGGGGGTGGATACGCAGTATTTT CASATSGGVDTQYF
TRBJ2-2 . TRBV7-7 . TGTGCCAGCAGCCACCAACAGGGTACCGGGGAGCTGTTTTTT CASSHQQGTGELFF
TRBJ1-2 . TRBV6-5 . TGTGCCAGCAGATCTTCAGGTACTAACTATGGCTACACCTTC CASRSSGTNYGYTF
TRBJ1-4 . TRBV5-1 . TGCGCCAGCAGCCCGCTGGCCCGGGGTCATGAAAAACTGTTTTTT CASSPLARGHEKLFF
TRBJ1-4 . TRBV7-9 . TGTGCCAGCAGCTCCCATAGGATTGCAACTAATGAAAAACTGTTTTTT CASSSHRIATNEKLFF
TRBJ2-3 . TRBV12-5 TRBD2 TGTGCTAGTGGGAAACGGGGGGGAATAGCAGATACGCAGTATTTT CASGKRGGIADTQYF
TRBJ1-2 . TRBV25-1 . TGTGCCAGCAGTGAACTTGGCCCCCATGGCTACACCTTC CASSELGPHGYTF
TRBJ1-4 . TRBV5-1 . TGCGCCAGCAGCTTGGAAAACGGCGAAAAACTGTTTTTT CASSLENGEKLFF
TRBJ2-3 . TRBV5-6 . TGTGCCAGCAGCTTGGCTGGCACAGATACGCAGTATTTT CASSLAGTDTQYF
TRBJ2-1 once TRBV27 . TGTGCCAGCAGTTCTGGCTTTGGGATCAATGAGCAGTTCTTC CASSSGFGINEQFF
TRBJ2-3 . TRBV5-4 TRBD2 TGTGCCAGCAGCCCAGCGGGGAGAAGCACAGATACGCAGTATTTT CASSPAGRSTDTQYF
TRBJ2-1 . TRBV5-3 . TGTGCCAGAAGCCCACTCGAGGGGATCTTATACAATGAGCAGTTCTTC CARSPLEGILYNEQFF
TRBJ1-1 . TRBV3-1/TRBV3-2 . TGTGCCAGCAGCCAATCCGACAGGACTACTGAAGCTTTCTTT CASSQSDRTTEAFF
TRBJ2-2 . TRBV5-4 TRBD1 TGTGCCAGCAGCTCGGGACAGGGAAAGCACGGGGAGCTGTTTTTT CASSSGQGKHGELFF
TRBJ1-5 . TRBV7-2 TRBD1 TGTGCCAGCAGCGCCGGGACAGGCAACAATCAGCCCCAGCATTTT CASSAGTGNNQPQHF
TRBJ1-4 . TRBV7-2 . TGTGCCAGCAGCTTAATTACTTGGACAGCGGCGGGAGAAAAACTGTTTTTT CASSLITWTAAGEKLFF